The clone carrying this T cell receptor beta chain was detected ten times or more. The target antigen is unknown. It was RNA transcripts that yielded the amplified TCR beta CDR3 regions. A set of HTBI primers served as the primers for a first-round RT-PCR of the TCR CDR3. TCRdb independently ran MiXCR on the multiplex PCR reads; one entry per CDR3 protein. Among hundreds of thousands of distinct CDR3 sequences listed, about 14% were seen once. The data were taken from a study of T cells in Graves' hyperthyroidism and ophthalmopathy. Study-wide points: Among clonotypes expanded in thyroid above 0.001, most were also found in blood.

The cohort's ophthalmopathy patients, a group with duration under 3 months, had a Clinical Activity Score of at least 3 and a NOSPECS grade of at least 4. Exclusions: uncontrolled infection, other autoimmune disease, pregnancy, lactation. From more than 9.5 ml of fresh peripheral blood, PBMCs were isolated. This CDR3 comprises 15 residues. Germline CDR1 is SQVTM and CDR2 is ANQGSEA. Unmatched junction bases numbered 8, after V lost 2 bases and J lost 7 bases. The sequencing input was blood. The rearrangement links TRBV29-1 to TRBJ2-1; TRBD2 aligns across 10 bases. The sequence was obtained from a woman aged 50 to 60 with Graves' ophthalmopathy. CDR3 loop: CSVELGLAGGNEQFF. CDR3 DNA: TGCAGCGTTGAACTTGGGTTAGCGGGAGGTAATGAGCAGTTCTTC.